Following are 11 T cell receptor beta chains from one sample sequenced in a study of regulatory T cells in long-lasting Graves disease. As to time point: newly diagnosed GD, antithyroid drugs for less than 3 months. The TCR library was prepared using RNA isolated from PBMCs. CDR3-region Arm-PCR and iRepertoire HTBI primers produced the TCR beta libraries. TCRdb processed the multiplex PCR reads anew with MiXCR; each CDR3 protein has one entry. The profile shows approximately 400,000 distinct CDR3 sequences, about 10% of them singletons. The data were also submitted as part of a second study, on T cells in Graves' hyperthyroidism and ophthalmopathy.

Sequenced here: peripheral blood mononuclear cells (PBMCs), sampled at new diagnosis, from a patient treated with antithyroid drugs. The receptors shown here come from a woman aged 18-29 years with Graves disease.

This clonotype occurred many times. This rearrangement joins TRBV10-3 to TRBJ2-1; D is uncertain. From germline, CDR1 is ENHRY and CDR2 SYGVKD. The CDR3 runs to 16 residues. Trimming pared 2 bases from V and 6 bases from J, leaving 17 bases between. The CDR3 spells CAISENPAFPSNEQFF. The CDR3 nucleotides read TGTGCCATCAGTGAGAACCCAGCCTTTCCGTCCAATGAGCAGTTCTTC.

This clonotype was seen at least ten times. In nucleotides, the CDR3 is TGTGCCACCAGCGGGGGACAGGGTCTCGGTCAGCCCCAGCATTTT. Translation: CATSGGQGLGQPQHF. The rearrangement links TRBV15 to TRBJ1-5, with 9 nucleotides matching TRBD1. There are 15 residues in the CDR3. The J segment lost 6 bases and the V segment lost 5 bases, leaving 8 bases of the junction unmatched. CDR1 LNHNV and CDR2 YYDKDF come from the germline V gene (reference sequence).

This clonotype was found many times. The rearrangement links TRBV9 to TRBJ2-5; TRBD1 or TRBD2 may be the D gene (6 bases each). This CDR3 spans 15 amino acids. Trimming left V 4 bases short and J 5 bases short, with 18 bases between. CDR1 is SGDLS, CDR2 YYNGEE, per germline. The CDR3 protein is CASSSRPGASETQYF. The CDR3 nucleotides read TGTGCCAGCAGCTCAAGGCCGGGGGCGTCGGAGACCCAGTACTTC.

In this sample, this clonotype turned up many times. The CDR3 sequence is CASSSLWPGTYGYTF. CDR3 in DNA: TGTGCCAGCAGCTCCCTCTGGCCAGGGACCTATGGCTACACCTTC. The J gene is TRBJ1-2, the V gene TRBV5-5, with D perhaps TRBD1 (5 bases). Germline V lookup: CDR1 SGHKS, CDR2 YYEKEE (reference sequence). Between the trimmed V and J ends, which lost 3 bases and 4 bases, there was a span of 16 bases. CDR3 length equals 15 residues.

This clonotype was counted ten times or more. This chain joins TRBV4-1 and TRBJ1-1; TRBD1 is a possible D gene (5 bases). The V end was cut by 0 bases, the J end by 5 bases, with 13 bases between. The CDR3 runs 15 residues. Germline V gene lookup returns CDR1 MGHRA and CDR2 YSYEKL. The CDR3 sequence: CASSQEKGLVTEAFF. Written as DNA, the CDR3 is TGCGCCAGCAGCCAAGAGAAGGGACTGGTGACTGAAGCTTTCTTT.

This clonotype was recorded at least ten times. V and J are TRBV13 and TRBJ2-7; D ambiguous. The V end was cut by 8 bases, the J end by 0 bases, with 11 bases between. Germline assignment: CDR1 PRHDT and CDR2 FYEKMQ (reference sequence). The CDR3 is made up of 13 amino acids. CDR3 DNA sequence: TGTGCCAGCGCCTCCTCCATCTCCTACGAGCAGTACTTC. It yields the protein CASASSISYEQYF.

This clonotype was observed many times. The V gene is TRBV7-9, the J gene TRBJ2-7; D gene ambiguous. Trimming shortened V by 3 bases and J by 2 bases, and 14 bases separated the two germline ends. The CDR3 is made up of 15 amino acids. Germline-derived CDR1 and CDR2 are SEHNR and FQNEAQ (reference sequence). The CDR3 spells CASSLSSGSPYEQYF. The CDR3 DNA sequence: TGTGCCAGCAGCTTGAGCTCTGGATCGCCCTACGAGCAGTACTTC.

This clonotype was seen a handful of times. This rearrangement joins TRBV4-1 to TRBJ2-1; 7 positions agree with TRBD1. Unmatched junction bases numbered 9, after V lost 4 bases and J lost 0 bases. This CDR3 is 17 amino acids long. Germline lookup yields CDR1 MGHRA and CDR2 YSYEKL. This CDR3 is CASSPLDRISSYNEQFF. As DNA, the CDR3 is TGCGCCAGCAGCCCCCTGGACAGGATTAGCTCCTACAATGAGCAGTTCTTC.

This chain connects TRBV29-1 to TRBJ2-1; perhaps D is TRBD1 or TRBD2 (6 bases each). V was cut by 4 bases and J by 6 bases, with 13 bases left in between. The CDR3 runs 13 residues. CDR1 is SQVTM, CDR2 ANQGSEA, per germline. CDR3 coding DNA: TGCAGCGTTGGCCGGGGGCGCCTCAATGAGCAGTTCTTC. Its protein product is CSVGRGRLNEQFF.

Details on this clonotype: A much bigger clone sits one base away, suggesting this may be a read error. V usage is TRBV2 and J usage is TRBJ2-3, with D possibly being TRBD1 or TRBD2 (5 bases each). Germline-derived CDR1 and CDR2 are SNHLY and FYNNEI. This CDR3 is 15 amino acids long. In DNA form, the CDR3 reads TGTGCCAGCACTAGACGTCTAGCTGGGGGAGATACGCGGTATTTT. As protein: CASTRRLAGGDTRYF.

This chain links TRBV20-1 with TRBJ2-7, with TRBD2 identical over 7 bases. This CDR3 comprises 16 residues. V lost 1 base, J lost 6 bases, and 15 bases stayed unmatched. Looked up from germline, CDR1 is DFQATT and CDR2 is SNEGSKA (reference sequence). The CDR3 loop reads CSARGLTGGSVFEQYF. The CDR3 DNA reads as TGCAGTGCTAGAGGGCTTACGGGAGGATCGGTATTCGAGCAGTACTTC.